The clone carrying this TCR beta chain was found a few times. Its antigen remains unidentified. The data stem from a study of OX40 agonist ivuxolimab in advanced cancers. Study overall: Patients were treated with ivuxolimab, an agonistic anti-OX40 (CD134) antibody. A mean age of around 63 years, range roughly 23 to 85, was recorded, and around 85% were male.

Study outcomes and limitations: Among the lowest peripheral clonal expansion occurred in 0.1-3.0 mg/kg partial responders. Some nonresponders additionally presented with little normalized T-cell clonal expansion.

The CDR3 has 13 amino acids. The trim removed 7 bases at V and 3 bases at J, leaving 4 bases unmatched. Looked up from germline, CDR1 is MNHNY and CDR2 is SVGAGI (reference sequence). TCRdb's copy holds only in-frame clones and misses some; the assay was immunoSEQ multiplex PCR. The sample lists around 84,000 clones, 90% to 95% occurring once. The TCR sequence derives from an adult with an advanced solid tumor such as melanoma, head and neck, liver or kidney cancer. This specimen was CD4+ or CD8+ T cells sorted from blood, taken in a trial of the OX40 agonist ivuxolimab. V gene TRBV6-6 combines with J gene TRBJ1-1, with 8 nucleotides matching TRBD1. CDR3 bases: TGTGCCAGCAATACAGGGGGGTACACTGAAGCTTTCTTT. This translates into CASNTGGYTEAFF.